This T cell receptor (beta chain) was recovered during a study of T-cell reconstitution after alpha-beta-depleted transplantation in children. General study results and limits: Elevated TCRbeta diversity at day 60 was traced, in some patients, to surviving recipient T cells and thymic progenitors. In patients about two months after transplant, alpha-beta T cells reportedly arose from several hundred expanded graft clones. At the one-year point after transplant, T-cell counts and TCRbeta diversity were found to come mostly from T cells that had been newly produced.

Unique molecular identifiers were built into the TCRbeta library. TCRdb re-analysed the PCR reads in MiXCR, keeping a single row per CDR3 protein. The table has hundreds of thousands of distinct CDR3 sequences, approximately 12% seen once. CDR3 size: 14 residues. The V end was cut by 3 bases, the J end by 4 bases, with 9 bases between. Germline CDR1 reads SGHVS; CDR2 reads FQNEAQ. This clonotype was seen ten or more times. Antigen specificity is unknown. Sequenced here: PBMCs, mostly from graft donor cells, sampled 360 days after TCRalphabeta/CD19-depleted stem cell transplant. The sequence derives from a male patient younger than 18 who had a stem cell transplant for acute myeloid leukemia, so the T cells may come from the graft donor. The chain employs TRBV7-8 and TRBJ1-4; unclear D gene. CDR3 sequence reads: CASSFANYNEKLFF. CDR3 in DNA: TGTGCCAGCAGCTTTGCCAACTATAATGAAAAACTGTTTTTT. The whole variable domain, filled in from reference TRBV7-8 and TRBJ1-4, reads GAGVSQSPRYKVAKRGQDVALRCDPISGHVSLFWYQQALGQGPEFLTYFQNEAQLDKSGLPSDRFFAERPEGSVSTLKIQRTQQEDSAVYLCASSFANYNEKLFFGSGTQLSVL.